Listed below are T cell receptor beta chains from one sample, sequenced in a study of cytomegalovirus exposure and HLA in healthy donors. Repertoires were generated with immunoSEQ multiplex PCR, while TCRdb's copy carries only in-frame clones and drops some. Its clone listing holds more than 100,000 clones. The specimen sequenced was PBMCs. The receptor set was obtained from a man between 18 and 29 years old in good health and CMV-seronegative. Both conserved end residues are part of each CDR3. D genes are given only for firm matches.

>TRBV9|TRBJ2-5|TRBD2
TGTGCCAGCAGCGTAGGTAGCGGGGGGCTGGAAGAGACCCAGTACTTC
CASSVGSGGLEETQYF
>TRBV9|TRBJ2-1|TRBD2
TGTGCCAGCAGCTCATCGAGTAGCGGGAGTTCATACAATGAGCAGTTCTTC
CASSSSSSGSSYNEQFF
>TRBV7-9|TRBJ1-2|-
TGTGCCAGCAGCTCCAACCGACAGTCGGACTATGGCTACACCTTC
CASSSNRQSDYGYTF
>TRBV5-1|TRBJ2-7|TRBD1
TGCGCCAGCAGCTTGGGTCCGGGACAGGGTGGGGACTACGAGCAGTACTTC
CASSLGPGQGGDYEQYF
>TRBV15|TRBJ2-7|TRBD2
TGTGCCACCAGCAGTCTGCGGGGGGGAAACTACGAGCAGTACTTC
CATSSLRGGNYEQYF
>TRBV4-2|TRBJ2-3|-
TGTGCCAGCAGCCAAGGTCTGGGGCAGAACGGGTATACGCAGTATTTT
CASSQGLGQNGYTQYF
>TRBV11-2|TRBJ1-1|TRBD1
TGTGCCAGCAGCTTACCTACAGGGGGCTTGACTGAAGCTTTCTTT
CASSLPTGGLTEAFF
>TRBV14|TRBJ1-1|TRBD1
TGTGCCAGCAGCCAAACACGGACAGGGACCAGTGAAGCTTTCTTT
CASSQTRTGTSEAFF
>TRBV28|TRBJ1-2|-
TGTGCCAGCGGAATTTCGGAGGGTAGTAACTATGGCTACACCTTC
CASGISEGSNYGYTF
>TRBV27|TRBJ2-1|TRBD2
TGTGCCAGCCCCCGCCTCGGGGGGGTCTCCCCCAATGAGCAGTTCTTC
CASPRLGGVSPNEQFF
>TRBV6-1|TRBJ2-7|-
TGTGCCAGCAGTGAGGGGGGGGCCCCCTACGAGCAGTACTTC
CASSEGGAPYEQYF
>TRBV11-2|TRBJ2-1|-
TGTGCCAGCAGCCGCCCGGGACTCGCCTACAATGAGCAGTTCTTC
CASSRPGLAYNEQFF
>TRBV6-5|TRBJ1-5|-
TGTGCCAGCGGTTACTCTAGGACAAGCAATCGGCCCCAGCATTTT
CASGYSRTSNRPQHF
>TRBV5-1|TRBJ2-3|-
TGCGCCAGCAGCCAGCCAGGGCGACGGGCAGATACGCAGTATTTT
CASSQPGRRADTQYF
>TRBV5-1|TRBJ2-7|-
TGCGCCAGCAGCTCTTGGAGGGGCAACGAGCAGTACTTC
CASSSWRGNEQYF
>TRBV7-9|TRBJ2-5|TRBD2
TGTGCCGGAGGATTGTTGACTAGCGGGGAAGAGACCCAGTACTTC
CAGGLLTSGEETQYF
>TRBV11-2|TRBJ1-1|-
TGTGCCAGCAGCCTACCGAGGGGGATGAACACTGAAGCTTTCTTT
CASSLPRGMNTEAFF
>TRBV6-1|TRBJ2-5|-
TGTGCCAGCAGTGTGAGGGCCGGGGAGACCCAGTACTTC
CASSVRAGETQYF
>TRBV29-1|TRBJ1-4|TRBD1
TGCAGCGTTCCCGGCACAGGGGCAACTAATGAAAAACTGTTTTTT
CSVPGTGATNEKLFF
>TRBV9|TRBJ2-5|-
TGTGCCAGCAGCCCCCCACGGGGTCAGGAGACCCAGTACTTC
CASSPPRGQETQYF
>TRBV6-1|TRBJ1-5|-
TGTGCCAGCCAGACAGGTAATCAGCCCCAGCATTTT
CASQTGNQPQHF
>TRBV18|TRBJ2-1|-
TGTGCCAGCTCACCGGGCCGTACCTCCTACAATGAGCAGTTCTTC
CASSPGRTSYNEQFF
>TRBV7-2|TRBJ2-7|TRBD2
TGTGCCAGCAGCTTAGCGCAGACTAGCGGGAGTTCCTACGAGCAGTACTTC
CASSLAQTSGSSYEQYF
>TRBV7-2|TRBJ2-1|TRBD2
TGTGCCAGCAGCTTAGCGGTCCGGCGGACTAGCGGGGCCAATGAGCAGTTCTTC
CASSLAVRRTSGANEQFF
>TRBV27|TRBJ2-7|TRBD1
TGTGCCAGCAGTTTTGGGACAGGTTCCTACGAGCAGTACTTC
CASSFGTGSYEQYF
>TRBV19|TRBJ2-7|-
TGTGCCAGTAGTATAGCGGTCTCCTACGAGCAGTACTTC
CASSIAVSYEQYF
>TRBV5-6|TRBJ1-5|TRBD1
TGTGCCAGCAGCCTAAGGGGGCGGCAGCCCCAGCATTTT
CASSLRGRQPQHF
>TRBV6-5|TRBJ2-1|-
TGTGCCAGCAAAACGGGTAGCCCGGATGAGCAGTTCTTC
CASKTGSPDEQFF
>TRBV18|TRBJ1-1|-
TGTGCCAGCTCGACTCTTAGGGACTTGAACACTGAAGCTTTCTTT
CASSTLRDLNTEAFF
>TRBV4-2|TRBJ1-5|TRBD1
TGTGCCAGCAGCTCCGGACAGGGGGCGAATCAGCCCCAGCATTTT
CASSSGQGANQPQHF
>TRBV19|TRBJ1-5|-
TGTGCCAGTACCCTCATGGACAGTCCCAATCAGCCCCAGCATTTT
CASTLMDSPNQPQHF
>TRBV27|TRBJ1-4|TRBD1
TGTGCCAGCAAGTCCCGGGACAGAACCGAAAAACTGTTTTTT
CASKSRDRTEKLFF
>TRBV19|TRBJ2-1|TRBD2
TGTGCCAGTAGTATAGTGACTAGCGATGAGCAGTTCTTC
CASSIVTSDEQFF
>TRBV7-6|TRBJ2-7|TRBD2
TGTGCCAGCAGCAGCCCGACAGGGGAGGCTAGCGGGAGTATAAACGAGCAGTACTTC
CASSSPTGEASGSINEQYF